This TCR beta chain was captured in a study of a mutant IDH1 vaccine in newly diagnosed glioma. Looking at the study overall: Pretreatment consisted of radiotherapy, temozolomide, or both, with most receiving both.

V shed 2 bases and J shed 1 base, with 5 bases lying between them. This CDR3 is 13 amino acids long. Germline CDR1 MNHEY, CDR2 SVGAGI. Time point defined: week 35, safety follow-up. Vaccination used 300 ug of mutant IDH1 20-mer peptide per dose, with topical imiquimod. The donor cohort comprised cases of new WHO grade 3 or 4 IDH1-mutant, ATRX-lost astrocytoma. Using immunoSEQ multiplex PCR, the repertoire was profiled, and TCRdb retains in-frame clones only, with some absent. The repertoire holds about 31,000 clones, approximately 80% seen once, with about 16% in the top ten. Regarding this clone: No antigen is known for it.

The clonotype originates from a young man with glioma. The specimen was PBMCs, collected from a glioma patient whose treatment included an IDH1 peptide vaccine. This chain uses TRBV6-5 with TRBJ1-1; D is unclear. The CDR3 loop reads CASSYGPNTEAFF. For the CDR3, the DNA is TGTGCCAGCAGTTACGGTCCGAACACTGAAGCTTTCTTT.